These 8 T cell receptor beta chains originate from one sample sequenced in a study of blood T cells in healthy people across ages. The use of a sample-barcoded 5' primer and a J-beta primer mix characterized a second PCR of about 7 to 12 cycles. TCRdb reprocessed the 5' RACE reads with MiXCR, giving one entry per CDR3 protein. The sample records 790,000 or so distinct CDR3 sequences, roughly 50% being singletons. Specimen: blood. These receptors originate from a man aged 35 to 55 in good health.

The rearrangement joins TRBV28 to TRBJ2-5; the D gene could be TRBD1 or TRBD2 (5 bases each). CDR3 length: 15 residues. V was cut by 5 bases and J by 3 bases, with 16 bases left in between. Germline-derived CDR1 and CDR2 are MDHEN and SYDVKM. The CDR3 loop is CASSPSLGRKETQYF. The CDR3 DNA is TGTGCCAGCAGTCCCAGCCTGGGACGGAAAGAGACCCAGTACTTC.

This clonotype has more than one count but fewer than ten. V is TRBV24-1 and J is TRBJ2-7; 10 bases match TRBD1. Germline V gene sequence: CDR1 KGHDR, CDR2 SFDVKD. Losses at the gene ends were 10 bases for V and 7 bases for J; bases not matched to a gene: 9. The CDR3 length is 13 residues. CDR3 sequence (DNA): TGTGCCACTCGGGACAGGGGCTCCAATGAGCAGTACTTC. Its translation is CATRDRGSNEQYF.

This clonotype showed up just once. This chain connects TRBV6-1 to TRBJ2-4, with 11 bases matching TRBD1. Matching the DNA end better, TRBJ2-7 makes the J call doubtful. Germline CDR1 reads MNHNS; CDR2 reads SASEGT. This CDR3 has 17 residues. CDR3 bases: TGTGCCAGCAGTGACGACAGAAGGACAGGGGGCGCGGGCGAGCAGTACTTC. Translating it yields CASSDDRRTGGAGEQYF.

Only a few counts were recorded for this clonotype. CDR3 nucleotides: TGCAGCGTTGAATGGATGCCCGGGACTAGCGGGGGGAGCACAGATACGCAGTATTTT. It specifies CSVEWMPGTSGGSTDTQYF. The chain uses TRBV29-1 and TRBJ2-3, with 15 bases fitting TRBD2. The CDR3 is made up of 19 amino acids. Trimming took 2 bases from V and 0 from J; bases not matched to a gene: 9. Germline loops: CDR1 SQVTM, CDR2 ANQGSEA.

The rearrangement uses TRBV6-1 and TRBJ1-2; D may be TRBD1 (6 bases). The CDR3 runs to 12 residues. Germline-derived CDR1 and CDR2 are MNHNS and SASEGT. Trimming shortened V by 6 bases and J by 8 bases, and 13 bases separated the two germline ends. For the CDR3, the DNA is TGTGCCAGCAGGGGGGGGCCCGGAGGCTACACCTTC. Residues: CASRGGPGGYTF.

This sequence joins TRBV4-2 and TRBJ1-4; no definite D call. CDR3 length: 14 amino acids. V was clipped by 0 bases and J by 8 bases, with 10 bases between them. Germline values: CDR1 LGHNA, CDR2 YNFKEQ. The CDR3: CASSQDMTTEKLFF. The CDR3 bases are TGTGCCAGCAGCCAAGATATGACAACCGAAAAACTGTTTTTT.

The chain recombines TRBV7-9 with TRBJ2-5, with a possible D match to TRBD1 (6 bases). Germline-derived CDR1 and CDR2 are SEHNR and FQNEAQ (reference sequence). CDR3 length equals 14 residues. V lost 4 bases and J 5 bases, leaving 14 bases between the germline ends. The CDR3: CASSSEQGTETQYF. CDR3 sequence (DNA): TGTGCCAGCAGCTCCGAACAGGGCACCGAGACCCAGTACTTC.

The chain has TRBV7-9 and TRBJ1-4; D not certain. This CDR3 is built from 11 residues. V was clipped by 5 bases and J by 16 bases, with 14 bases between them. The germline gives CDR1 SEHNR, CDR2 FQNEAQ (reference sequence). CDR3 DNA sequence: TGTGCCAGCAGCACCGGGCTTGAGCAGTTTTTT. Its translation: CASSTGLEQFF.